This T cell receptor (beta chain) was obtained from a study of blood T cell repertoires in COVID-19. Repertoires were generated with immunoSEQ multiplex PCR, while TCRdb's copy carries only in-frame clones and drops some. Of roughly 150,000 clones in the sample, approximately 86% are singletons; the top ten hold over 2%. This CDR3 has 13 amino acids. V shed 6 bases and J shed 6 bases, with 12 bases lying between them. The sequenced material came from peripheral blood. This TCR was recovered from a woman between 70 and 85 years old with acute or convalescent COVID-19. The chain recombines TRBV12-3 or TRBV12-4 with TRBJ1-3; D uncertain. CDR3 in DNA: TGTGCCAGCAGGCCGGGTAACCCAAACACCATATATTTT. Its protein is CASRPGNPNTIYF.